Sequencing of this T cell receptor (beta chain) was carried out in a study of T cell repertoires in cytomegalovirus infection (dated by TCRdb to between 2019 and 2020). Background for the entire study: Donor HLA type was relevant to the analysis, as public TCR beta signatures indicated carriage of CMV infection together with the matching HLA type. The study at large found these results: Cumulative frequency of public TCR beta family members discriminated carriers of CMV infection plus the relevant HLA type in this cohort and an independent 352-donor cohort. In the ex vivo response, HLA-C-restricted CMV-specific TCR beta clonotypes were dominant, and in two of eight donors the single most frequent clonotype came from this HLA-C-restricted group.

Remarks on this clonotype: Its cognate antigen has yet to be identified. The record has no base qualities; no much larger clone is one base away.

The germline V gene sets CDR1 to SGHVT and CDR2 to SQSDAQ. Including cysteine and phenylalanine, the CDR3 has 10 amino acids. Only the CDR3 part of the read is kept: 30 bases, read in frame from the first base. V is shortened by 6 bases, J by 8 bases, and the region joining them spans 7 bases. For sequencing, an Illumina HiSeq 1500 was employed. TCRdb ran its own pipeline on the public reads, namely fastp trimming at Q25 and MiXCR clone calling, and kept in-frame beta chains. Each CDR3 protein gets just one entry, which takes the most common genes and DNA from the rows behind it. In this sample the table shows 270,000 or so distinct CDR3 sequences, 17% of which occur a single time. The ten largest account for approximately 51% of the sample.

The origin of this receptor is a human donor in good health (CMV status not recorded). Some clones in this sample may be carry-over from other donors' samples. The sequence joins TRBV7-4 to TRBJ1-2; TRBD1 could be the D gene, as 6 bases match. Sample: CD8+ T cells from PBMCs. For the CDR3, the sequence is CASRGAGYTF. The DNA sequence is as follows: TGTGCCAGCAGGGGGGCAGGCTACACCTTC. The reference TRBV7-4 and TRBJ1-2 proteins fill in what lies around the CDR3, so the full variable domain reads GAGVSQSPRYKVAKRGRDVALRCDSISGHVTLYWYRQTLGQGSEVLTYSQSDAQRDKSGRPSGRFSAERPERSVSTLKIQRTEQGDSAVYLCASRGAGYTFGSGTRLTVV.